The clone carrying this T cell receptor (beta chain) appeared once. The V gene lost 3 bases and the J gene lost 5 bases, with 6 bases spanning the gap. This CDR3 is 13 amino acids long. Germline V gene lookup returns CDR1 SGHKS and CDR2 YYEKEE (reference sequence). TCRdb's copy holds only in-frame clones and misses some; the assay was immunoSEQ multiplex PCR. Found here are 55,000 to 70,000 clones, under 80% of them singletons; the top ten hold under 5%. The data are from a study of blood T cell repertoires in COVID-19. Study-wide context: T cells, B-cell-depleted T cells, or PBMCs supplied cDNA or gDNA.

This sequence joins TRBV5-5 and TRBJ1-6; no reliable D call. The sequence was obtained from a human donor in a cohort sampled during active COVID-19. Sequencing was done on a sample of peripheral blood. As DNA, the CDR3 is TGTGCCAGCAGCTCGGTGGATAATTCACCCCTCCACTTT. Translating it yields CASSSVDNSPLHF.